Each of the 2 T cell receptor beta chains below was sequenced from the same sample in a study of OX40 agonist ivuxolimab in advanced cancers. Library preparation employed the immunoSEQ multiplex PCR assay. TCRdb stores this immuneACCESS table with in-frame sequences only. Part of the clones is absent; in the studies checked, under half of the shortfall reflects unresolved V genes, and no reason is known for the rest. The sample data list around 60,000 clones, and 75% to 85% of these were observed just once. The ten biggest clones cover roughly 11% of the sample. Here the sequenced sample was CD4+ or CD8+ T cells sorted from blood, taken in a trial of the OX40 agonist ivuxolimab. Source of these receptors: an adult with an advanced solid tumor such as melanoma, head and neck, liver or kidney cancer.

The gene calls are TRBV5-8 and TRBJ2-1; D ambiguous. The germline gives CDR1 SGHTS, CDR2 YDEGEE. V was trimmed by 4 bases and J by 2 bases, leaving 10 bases between them. This CDR3 region has 14 residues. In DNA, the CDR3 is TGTGCCAGCAGCCTCGGAGACGCCTACAATGAGCAGTTCTTC. Its protein is CASSLGDAYNEQFF.

This clone was recorded at least ten times. The rearrangement joins TRBV7-6 to TRBJ2-7; TRBD1 matches at 9 bases. J was trimmed by 6 bases and V by 3 bases; bases with no gene match: 6. Germline V gives CDR1 SGHVS, CDR2 FNYEAQ. The CDR3 contains 14 residues. The CDR3 here is CASSLRDRDPEQYF. The CDR3 DNA reads as TGTGCCAGCAGCTTGAGGGACAGGGACCCCGAGCAGTACTTC.